A single sample gave rise to the 8 T cell receptor beta chains below, sequenced in a study of blood T cells in healthy people across ages. A second about 6 to 12 cycle PCR used barcoded and J-beta primers. TCRdb fed the 5' RACE reads into MiXCR, producing one record per CDR3 protein. Seen here are around 500,000 distinct CDR3 sequences, roughly 43% observed once, and the top ten hold just under 25%. The source material was blood. Receptors originate from an elderly man in good health.

The chain is built from TRBV7-2 and TRBJ1-5, with D hard to call. Per the germline V gene, CDR1 is SGHTA and CDR2 is FQGNSA. The CDR3 totals 15 residues. The V end lost 2 bases, the J end lost 6 bases, and 14 bases lay between the germline ends. CDR3 bases: TGTGCCAGCAGCTTAAATAAGGGCGGCGTTCAGCCCCAGCATTTT. Its translation: CASSLNKGGVQPQHF.

This clonotype was detected a few times. The V gene is TRBV7-2, the J gene TRBJ2-6; 7 bases match TRBD1. The CDR3 contains 17 residues. From germline, CDR1 is SGHTA and CDR2 FQGNSA. Germline trimming cut 4 bases from V and 1 base from J; bases unmatched to any gene: 7. Written as DNA, the CDR3 is TGTGCCAGCAGCTCACTTATCAGGGGGTCTGGGGCCAACGTCCTGACTTTC. It specifies CASSSLIRGSGANVLTF.

This chain uses TRBV6-1 with TRBJ1-2, with 7 bases aligning to TRBD1. This CDR3 is built from 15 residues. After removal of 2 bases from V and 3 bases from J, the junction contained 6 bases not matched to a gene. Germline values: CDR1 MNHNS, CDR2 SASEGT. The DNA for the CDR3 is TGTGCCAGCAGTGAAATAGACAGGGATGACTATGGCTACACCTTC. This encodes CASSEIDRDDYGYTF.

This clonotype was picked up a small number of times. J is TRBJ2-5 and V is TRBV21-1; no check of the table's D call, TRBD2, against the DNA was made. TRBV21-1 is shown as a pseudogene. CDR3 length equals 17 residues. The CDR3 loop is CASSKVAGPTKKETQYF. CDR3 sequence (DNA): TGTGCCAGCAGCAAAGTGGCGGGCCCAACCAAGAAAGAGACCCAGTACTTC.

This clonotype was found a few times. This CDR3 is CASSRGRDIGELFF. In DNA, the CDR3 is TGTGCCAGCAGCCGAGGGCGGGATATCGGGGAGCTGTTTTTT. The V call is TRBV14, the J call TRBJ2-2; possibly TRBD2 for D (6 bases). CDR3 length equals 14 residues. Germline CDR1 is SGHDN and CDR2 is FVKESK. Trimming left V 4 bases short and J 7 bases short, with 13 bases between.

This clonotype was counted a few times. The chain carries TRBV12-3 or TRBV12-4 and TRBJ1-1, with no clear D. Trimming took off 7 bases at V and 7 bases at J, with 13 bases between the two ends. The CDR3 sequence is 12 residues long. The CDR3 is CASTFGLGEAFF. The CDR3, as DNA: TGTGCCAGCACCTTCGGCCTGGGTGAAGCTTTCTTT.

This clonotype was observed a handful of times. The chain carries TRBV28 and TRBJ2-3; D is uncertain. Trimming removed 7 bases at V and 2 bases at J, with 10 bases between. CDR3 length: 13 amino acids. In germline, CDR1 is MDHEN, CDR2 SYDVKM. CDR3 loop: CASKVAATDTQYF. The CDR3 DNA reads TGTGCCAGCAAGGTGGCGGCCACAGATACGCAGTATTTT. Drawing the rest from reference TRBV28 and TRBJ2-3, the complete variable domain is DVKVTQSSRYLVKRTGEKVFLECVQDMDHENMFWYRQDPGLGLRLIYFSYDVKMKEKGDIPEGYSVSREKKERFSLILESASTNQTSMYLCASKVAATDTQYFGPGTRLTVL.

In its sample, this clonotype was seen many times. The CDR3 DNA follows: TGTGCCAGCAGCGGCGAGGGGGCGGGAGTTGTAGATACGCAGTATTTT. Its translation is CASSGEGAGVVDTQYF. This chain uses TRBV6-6 with TRBJ2-3; D may correspond to TRBD1 or TRBD2 (7 bases each). Germline CDR1 and CDR2: MNHNY and SVGAGI (reference sequence). The ends were cut back, 6 bases at V and 5 bases at J, with 21 bases in the middle. The CDR3 consists of 16 residues.